The clone carrying this T cell receptor beta chain was detected only a few times. What it binds is not known. Mouse names are used for the genes. The sequenced fragment ends 4 residues before the CDR3 boundary, so the rest is inferred from the germline J gene. Germline lookup yields CDR1 NSQYPW and CDR2 LRSPGD (reference sequence). This CDR3 region has 15 residues. Following extraction, RNA underwent reverse transcription to cDNA, which served as the sequencing template. Repertoires were generated with immunoSEQ multiplex PCR, while TCRdb's copy carries only in-frame clones and drops some. The sample presents some 110,000 clones, none singletons. This entry is derived from a study of CD8+ T cells in alopecia areata. Study context: The authors grafted skin from roughly 6-13-month-old C3H/HeJ donors with spontaneous alopecia onto roughly 6-11-week-old female C3H/HeJ mice.

The study, taken as a whole, reports: Besides other cells, scalp samples also yield sequences of resident alphabeta T cells from normal skin. Higher clonality and more expanded CD8+ clones appeared in lesional than normal scalp.

The rearrangement links TRBV1 to TRBJ1-1; 9 bases are a match to TRBD1. The sequencing sample was made of lesional skin. This receptor was identified in a C3H/HeJ mouse with alopecia areata. The strain bears MHC haplotype H2-k. CDR3 sequence reads: CTCSAPPGQGAEVFF. The DNA read from the CDR3 is TGCACCTGCAGTGCCCCTCCGGGACAGGGAGCA. The entire variable domain, with the rest obtained from reference TRBV1 and TRBJ1-1, is as follows: VTLLEQNPRWRLVPRGQAVNLRCILKNSQYPWMSWYQQDLQKQLQWLFTLRSPGDKEVKSLPGADYLATRVTDTELRLQVANMSQGRTLYCTCSAPPGQGAEVFFGKGTRLTVV.